This T cell receptor beta chain derives from a study of shared clonotypes between healthy human individuals. Across the whole study: Ranging from 18 to 49 in age, donors were a couple of women and three men.

This clone was recorded only once. Authors' processing steps: Without quality scores, immunoSEQ junctional reads could not be filtered like full-length reads. The repertoire was sequenced with immunoSEQ multiplex PCR; TCRdb's copy has only in-frame clones and lacks some. V and J calls and clone size come straight from that table; D and trimming were deduced from the DNA. This sample yields over a million clones, of which approximately 76% are seen a single time; approximately 1.5% belongs to the top ten. CD45RA-negative memory and CD45RA+ naive subsets were split from the CD4+ cells. Sequenced material: memory CD4+ T cells sorted from blood. Noted subset: CD45RA-negative fraction. The clonotype originates from a young man in good health.

The CDR3 DNA sequence: TGTGCCAGTAGTGCCCGCAGGGGCCTGGATGAAAAACTGTTTTTT. It specifies CASSARRGLDEKLFF. The rearrangement uses TRBV19 and TRBJ1-4; the D gene is possibly TRBD1 (6 bases). The CDR3 totals 15 residues. The germline V gene has CDR1 LNHDA and CDR2 SQIVND (reference sequence). V was clipped by 5 bases and J by 6 bases, with 16 bases between them. The variable domain in full, with the rest retrieved from reference TRBV19 and TRBJ1-4, is DGGITQSPKYLFRKEGQNVTLSCEQNLNHDAMYWYRQDPGQGLRLIYYSQIVNDFQKGDIAEGYSVSREKKESFPLTVTSAQKNPTAFYLCASSARRGLDEKLFFGSGTQLSVL.